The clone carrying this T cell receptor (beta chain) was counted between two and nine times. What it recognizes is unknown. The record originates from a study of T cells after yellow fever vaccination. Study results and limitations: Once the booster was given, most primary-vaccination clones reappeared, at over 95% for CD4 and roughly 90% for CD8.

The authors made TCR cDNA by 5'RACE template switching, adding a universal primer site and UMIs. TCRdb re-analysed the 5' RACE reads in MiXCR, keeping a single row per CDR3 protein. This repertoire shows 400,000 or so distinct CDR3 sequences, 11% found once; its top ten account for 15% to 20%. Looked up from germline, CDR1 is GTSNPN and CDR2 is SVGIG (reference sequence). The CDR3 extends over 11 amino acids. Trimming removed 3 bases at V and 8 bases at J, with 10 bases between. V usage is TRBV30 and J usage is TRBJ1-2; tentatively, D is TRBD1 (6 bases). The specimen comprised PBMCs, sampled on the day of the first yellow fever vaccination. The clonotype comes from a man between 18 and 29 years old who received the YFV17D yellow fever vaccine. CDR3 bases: TGTGCCTGGAGCAGGGGCGGAGGCTACACCTTC. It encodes CAWSRGGGYTF.